This TCR beta chain was recovered during a study of T cells in localized non-small cell lung cancer. In its sample, this clone was seen a few times. Its antigen is as yet unknown. Sequencing was performed with immunoSEQ multiplex PCR; in TCRdb, only in-frame clones are kept and a portion is missing. In the table there are about 2,200 clones, roughly 18% of which are singletons. Study conclusions and caveats: A median of about 50 clones ranked among the top 100 in tumor appeared in adjacent lung. Only one tumor region was sequenced, so heterogeneity remains possible. With higher T cell density in blood came longer overall survival.

The CDR3 runs to 14 residues. Trimming removed 4 bases from V and 5 bases from J, with 15 bases in between. CDR1 is SGHDN and CDR2 is FVKESK in the germline V gene. The material was normal lung tissue next to the tumor, obtained before any cancer treatment. This receptor was identified in a man aged 40-75 years with stage I squamous cell lung carcinoma. The rearrangement links TRBV14 to TRBJ2-7; D is perhaps TRBD1 (7 bases). CDR3 in amino acids: CASSRGGGADEQYF. The CDR3, as DNA: TGTGCCAGCAGCCGAGGAGGGGGCGCGGACGAGCAGTACTTC.